This entry is about one T cell receptor (beta chain). There are a few counts of this clone. This receptor's antigen is unknown. Base qualities are missing; no much larger clone stands one base away. The sample carries other DNA sequences with the same CDR3. The germline V gene (reference sequence) yields LNHNV for CDR1 and YYDKDF for CDR2. The trim is 0 bases for V and 2 bases for J, with a gap of 2 bases between the germline ends. From the cysteine up to the phenylalanine, the CDR3 has a length of 13 residues. Of all the DNA, just the CDR3 is kept, 39 bases in frame from base 1. This record belongs to a study of PD-1 blockade in classical Hodgkin lymphoma (dated by TCRdb to about 2020). Some background on the complete study: Nivolumab dosing was 3 mg/kg intravenously every 2 weeks, continuing until either disease progression or unacceptable toxicity. A peripheral blood immune signature of response to PD-1 blockade in classical Hodgkin lymphoma was defined using TCR beta sequencing and CyTOF.

The time point label here, explained by the study, means: cycle 1 day 1 (C1D1), immediately before nivolumab initiation. Every trial patient had relapsed after autologous stem cell transplantation, and cohorts A, B and C differed in prior brentuximab vedotin exposure. The trial cohort included 50 or so patients with relapsed/refractory classical Hodgkin lymphoma, and each patient had a best overall response of complete response, partial response or progressive disease. Single-agent nivolumab was administered to trial patients in the multi-cohort phase II CheckMate 205 trial. Best overall response was determined by an independent review committee according to the 2007 International Working Group response criteria. PBMCs from the trial were collected at three points: immediately before nivolumab initiation (C1D1), and during therapy at cycle 2 day 1 and cycle 4 day 1. Peripheral blood was collected in 8 mL Vacutainer Cell Preparation Tubes, from which PBMCs were isolated by centrifugation and then cryopreserved.

The Qiagen DNeasy kit was used to extract genomic DNA both from unsorted PBMCs and from the negatively selected CD4+ and CD8+ fractions. Amplification of TCR beta CDR3 regions was done by immunoSEQ multiplex PCR with primers that anneal to V and J segments. A synthetic immune receptor repertoire was used to minimize amplification bias, and remaining bias was computationally removed after sequencing. The authors' pipeline ran thus. Custom Python scripts were used to quantify repertoire diversity as the Shannon entropy index. Unsorted, CD4+ and CD8+ repertoires were analyzed separately, except for combined analyses in which CD4+ and CD8+ sequences were merged in silico. Clonal expansion was defined as a frequency increase of at least 2-fold after treatment compared with C1D1, and clones undetected at baseline were assigned a pseudocount of 0.5. Clones with 0 or 1 copy at C1D1 were defined as singleton clones, while clones with 2 or more copies were defined as non-singleton clones. By matching protein sequences in sorted samples from the same patient, clones expanded in unsorted samples were annotated as CD4+, CD8+ or unknown. Wilcoxon tests were applied to paired samples to test diversity changes from C1D1 to C4D1. TCRdb obtained this table from immuneACCESS and retained in-frame rearrangements with V and J assigned. These tables miss some clones; where compared with another copy, unresolved V genes account for less than half of the shortfall, and the remainder is unexplained. V and J calls and clone size are as listed in that table; D and trimming were resolved from the DNA. Within this sample are some 45,000 clones, with about 90% of them counted one time only. The top ten clonotypes cover about 9% of the sample.

Study-level results and caveats: The study covered only a single clinical trial cohort, and the causes of the repertoire differences, possibly disease activity or prior therapy, were still not defined. Baseline TCR diversity was reported as lower in newly diagnosed patients than in healthy donors, and lower still in relapsed/refractory patients. A significant rise by C4D1 was seen in CD4+ but not CD8+ TCR diversity (p=0.0027 vs p=0.16), with the rise being most apparent in complete responders (p=0.02). Trial patients achieving complete response had baseline diversity similar to newly diagnosed patients, whereas partial responders and progressors had significantly lower diversity. Patients starting nivolumab less than 1 year after ASCT had lower diversity and were excluded from later analyses to avoid confounding by immune reconstitution.

This receptor was obtained from a human donor with classical Hodgkin lymphoma. The V and J segments used are TRBV15 and TRBJ1-3, with an unclear D gene assignment. Specimen: peripheral blood mononuclear cells (PBMCs), collected at baseline. The CDR3 protein is CATSREAGNTIYF. The bases are TGTGCCACCAGCAGAGAAGCTGGAAACACCATATATTTT.